Each of the 24 T cell receptor beta chains below was sequenced from the same sample in a study of blood T cells in healthy people across ages. A J-beta primer mix and a sample-barcoded 5' primer were used in a second PCR of about 7 to 12 cycles. One entry per CDR3 protein results from TCRdb running MiXCR on the 5' RACE reads. The sample shows approximately 2,000,000 distinct CDR3 sequences, about two fifths of them seen only once. Sequenced input: blood. Every receptor here comes from a human donor in good health.

V gene TRBV6-6 combines with J gene TRBJ2-1; 13 bases map to TRBD2. This CDR3 region has 16 residues. Germline CDR1 and CDR2: MNHNY and SVGAGI (reference sequence). J lost 7 bases, V lost 0 bases, and 3 bases had no gene match. CDR3 sequence: CASSYSRTSGGNEQFF. The CDR3 bases are TGTGCCAGCAGTTACTCTCGGACTAGCGGGGGTAATGAGCAGTTCTTC.

For this clonotype: One end of the junction does not line up with germline, which may come from a read error. This chain joins TRBV4-2 and TRBJ1-2; no reliable D call. Germline V gives CDR1 LGHNA, CDR2 YNFKEQ. The CDR3 extends over 13 amino acids. The CDR3 is CASSQILNYGHTF. CDR3 sequence (DNA): TGTGCCAGCAGCCAAATTCTTAACTATGGCCACACCTTC.

This clonotype was seen many times. The chain couples TRBV6-5 to TRBJ2-7, with 12 bases fitting TRBD2. The CDR3 contains 17 residues. V was clipped by 0 bases and J by 2 bases; unmatched bases: 5. CDR1 and CDR2 from the germline V gene are MNHEY and SVGAGI. Here the CDR3 DNA reads TGTGCCAGCAGTTACTCATATCTAGCGGGGGGGGCCTACGAGCAGTACTTC. Encoded protein: CASSYSYLAGGAYEQYF.

The sample holds a few counts of this clonotype. The chain has TRBV6-2 or TRBV6-3 and TRBJ2-1; 8 positions match TRBD2. Germline trimming cut 4 bases from V and 5 bases from J; bases unmatched to any gene: 10. The V gene's germline CDR1 is MNHEY and CDR2 SVGEGT. This CDR3 has 16 residues. The chain's CDR3 is CASSSLGTSWDNEQFF. As DNA, the CDR3 is TGTGCCAGCAGTTCCCTCGGGACTAGTTGGGACAATGAGCAGTTCTTC.

This chain joins TRBV28 and TRBJ1-1, with 7 nucleotides matching TRBD1. Germline assignment: CDR1 MDHEN and CDR2 SYDVKM. The CDR3 is 14 amino acids. J gave up 5 bases and V 3 bases, and 6 bases lay outside the gene matches. In DNA, the CDR3 is TGTGCCAGCAGTTTGACAGGGAGGATTACTGAAGCTTTCTTT. Its protein is CASSLTGRITEAFF.

This clonotype was counted a single time. This clone may be a read error of a much larger clone one base away. V is TRBV7-2 and J is TRBJ1-2; TRBD1 matches 8 bases. Germline CDR1 and CDR2: SGHTA and FQGNSA. The CDR3 is made up of 15 amino acids. Losses at the gene ends were 4 bases for V and 3 bases for J; bases not matched to a gene: 7. The CDR3: CASSSRTGGYYGYTF. CDR3 nucleotide sequence: TGTGCCAGCAGCTCACGTACAGGGGGGTACTATGGCTACACCTTC.

V is TRBV4-3 and J is TRBJ2-5, with no clear D. CDR1 is LGHNA, CDR2 YSLEER, per germline. V was trimmed by 0 bases and J by 0 bases, leaving 8 bases between them. The CDR3 is 15 residues long. The CDR3 DNA reads TGCGCCAGCAGCCAAGACCAGTCGTACCAAGAGACCCAGTACTTC. It specifies CASSQDQSYQETQYF.

The rearrangement uses TRBV4-3 and TRBJ2-7, with D perhaps TRBD1 (6 bases). In germline, CDR1 is LGHNA, CDR2 YSLEER. Trimming left V 1 base short and J 5 bases short, with 12 bases between. The CDR3 has 14 residues. The CDR3 loop is CASSQGQTGNEQYF. CDR3 in DNA: TGCGCCAGCAGCCAAGGTCAGACAGGTAACGAGCAGTACTTC.

The chain carries TRBV6-1 and TRBJ2-7; tentatively, D is TRBD1 or TRBD2 (5 bases each). V lost 3 bases to trimming and J lost 2 bases, with 17 bases between them. The CDR3 has 16 residues. The germline V gene encodes CDR1 MNHNS and CDR2 SASEGT. CDR3 DNA: TGTGCCAGCAGTGATAATGTATGGGACCCTGCCTACGAGCAGTACTTC. Amino acid sequence: CASSDNVWDPAYEQYF.

This clonotype was recorded a few times. J is TRBJ2-4 and V is TRBV12-3 or TRBV12-4, with D possibly matching TRBD1 (6 bases). The V end was cut by 0 bases, the J end by 4 bases, with 16 bases between. The CDR3 is 17 residues long. The CDR3 protein is CASSLALGGQGKNIQYF. In DNA form, the CDR3 reads TGTGCCAGCAGTTTAGCTCTCGGTGGGCAGGGGAAAAACATTCAGTACTTC.

The genes are TRBV6-2 or TRBV6-3 and TRBJ2-3; D uncertain. V was clipped by 3 bases and J by 0 bases, with 19 bases between them. The CDR3 is 18 residues long. Germline V gene sequence: CDR1 MNHEY, CDR2 SVGEGT. CDR3 in DNA: TGTGCCAGCAGTTATTCCGGCACCAGATTTTCTAGCACAGATACGCAGTATTTT. Encoded protein: CASSYSGTRFSSTDTQYF.

The genes are TRBV12-3 or TRBV12-4 and TRBJ2-7; no definite D call. Trimming removed 1 base at V and 6 bases at J, with 10 bases between. There are 13 residues in the CDR3. Written as DNA, the CDR3 is TGTGCCAGCAGTTTAGAGCCGACGGGCGAGCAGTACTTC. Residues: CASSLEPTGEQYF.

The V gene is TRBV28, the J gene TRBJ1-1, with D possibly TRBD1 on 5 matching bases. V was pared by 2 bases and J by 3 bases, with 10 bases between. In germline, CDR1 is MDHEN, CDR2 SYDVKM. The CDR3 is made up of 14 amino acids. Here the CDR3 DNA reads TGTGCCAGCAGTTTAACCGGGGCTGACACTGAAGCTTTCTTT. Translating gives CASSLTGADTEAFF.

The V gene is TRBV12-3 or TRBV12-4, the J gene TRBJ1-6; the match to TRBD1 covers 7 bases. V was clipped by 5 bases and J by 0 bases; unmatched bases: 13. This CDR3 spans 19 amino acids. The CDR3 coding sequence is TGTGCCAGCAGTCCGTCCGGGACAGTGCACAGCTCCTATAATTCACCCCTCCACTTT. It codes for CASSPSGTVHSSYNSPLHF.

The chain combines TRBV5-6 with TRBJ1-4; the match to TRBD1 covers 8 bases. The trim removed 1 base at V and 8 bases at J, leaving 7 bases unmatched. The CDR3 runs to 15 residues. Looked up from germline, CDR1 is SGHDT and CDR2 is YYEEEE. The CDR3 loop reads CASSLIGTGSEKLFF. The CDR3 DNA is TGTGCCAGCAGCTTGATAGGGACAGGTAGCGAAAAACTGTTTTTT.

CDR3 sequence reads: CSASHLRGIEKLFF. The CDR3 region has the DNA TGCAGTGCTAGCCACCTCAGGGGTATAGAAAAACTGTTTTTT. The chain links TRBV20-1 to TRBJ1-4, with D perhaps TRBD1 (6 bases). This CDR3 has 14 residues. CDR1 and CDR2 from the germline V gene are DFQATT and SNEGSKA (reference sequence). V was shortened by 3 bases and J by 8 bases, with 16 bases between the two germline ends.

This clonotype was seen only once. This chain links TRBV5-1 with TRBJ1-1; D uncertain. The CDR3 totals 13 residues. Germline loops: CDR1 SGHRS, CDR2 YFSETQ. The ends were cut back, 6 bases at V and 1 base at J, with 10 bases in the middle. CDR3 protein: CASKAVPNTEAFF. The CDR3 coding sequence is TGCGCCAGCAAGGCGGTTCCGAACACTGAAGCTTTCTTT.

The CDR3 region is CASSFLGRLNEQFF. CDR3 coding DNA: TGCGCCAGCAGCTTTCTGGGACGGTTGAATGAGCAGTTCTTC. The V gene is TRBV5-1, the J gene TRBJ2-1; either TRBD1 or TRBD2 may fit D (5 bases each). This CDR3 spans 14 amino acids. In germline, CDR1 is SGHRS, CDR2 YFSETQ. The V end lost 2 bases, the J end lost 7 bases, and 13 bases lay between the germline ends. Combining the CDR3 with reference TRBV5-1 and TRBJ2-1 gives the whole variable domain KAGVTQTPRYLIKTRGQQVTLSCSPISGHRSVSWYQQTPGQGLQFLFEYFSETQRNKGNFPGRFSGRQFSNSRSEMNVSTLELGDSALYLCASSFLGRLNEQFFGPGTRLTVL.

Concerning this clonotype: A junction end diverges from the germline sequence, so it may reflect a read error. For the CDR3, the DNA is TGCGCCAGCGGCCACCACCTTAGCGGGGATCAGCCCCAGCATTTT. This gives the protein CASGHHLSGDQPQHF. V usage is TRBV4-3 and J usage is TRBJ1-5, with no clear D. Germline values: CDR1 LGHNA, CDR2 YSLEER. There are 15 residues in the CDR3.

This clonotype was seen more than once but under ten times. V is TRBV10-3 and J is TRBJ1-2; D might be TRBD1 (5 bases). V was pared by 3 bases and J by 7 bases, with 18 bases between. Looked up from germline, CDR1 is ENHRY and CDR2 is SYGVKD. The CDR3 extends over 15 amino acids. The CDR3 nucleotides read TGTGCCATCAGTGAAGGGGCAGGGTCTATGTCTGGCTACACCTTC. Translation: CAISEGAGSMSGYTF.

The table lists this clonotype with a count of one. The gene calls are TRBV20-1 and TRBJ1-2; maybe TRBD1 (6 bases). The CDR3 has 13 residues. Germline lookup yields CDR1 DFQATT and CDR2 SNEGSKA (reference sequence). V was cut by 0 bases and J by 7 bases, with 12 bases left in between. Here the CDR3 reads CSARDPRGGGYTF. CDR3 DNA: TGCAGTGCTAGAGATCCCAGGGGTGGTGGCTACACCTTC.

The chain joins TRBV20-1 to TRBJ2-3; TRBD2 is a possible D gene (6 bases). CDR3 length: 14 residues. Germline V gives CDR1 DFQATT, CDR2 SNEGSKA (reference sequence). V was trimmed by 1 base and J by 6 bases, leaving 14 bases between them. The CDR3 DNA is TGCAGTGCTAGAGTCCCCGGGGGTCGCGATACGCAGTATTTT. It translates to CSARVPGGRDTQYF.

The chain couples TRBV15 to TRBJ1-4; 8 bases fit TRBD1. Germline V gene sequence: CDR1 LNHNV, CDR2 YYDKDF (reference sequence). The V gene end was trimmed by 3 bases and the J gene end by 14 bases; junction bases not matched to a gene: 11. There are 14 residues in the CDR3. CDR3 region: CATSSHSTTGDLFF. The CDR3 nucleotides are TGTGCCACCAGCAGCCATTCTACGACAGGGGACCTGTTTTTT. The full variable domain, in which reference TRBV15 and TRBJ1-4 provide the parts outside the CDR3, is DAMVIQNPRYQVTQFGKPVTLSCSQTLNHNVMYWYQQKSSQAPKLLFHYYDKDFNNEADTPDNFQSRRPNTSFCFLDIRSPGLGDTAMYLCATSSHSTTGDLFFGSGTQLSVL.

The chain uses TRBV20-1 and TRBJ2-2, with D perhaps TRBD1 (5 bases). This CDR3 has 17 amino acids. From germline, CDR1 is DFQATT and CDR2 SNEGSKA (reference sequence). V lost 4 bases and J lost 1, with 19 bases in between. CDR3 region: CSATPYSTDWNTGELFF. The CDR3 DNA follows: TGCAGTGCTACGCCATATTCGACAGACTGGAACACCGGGGAGCTGTTTTTT.